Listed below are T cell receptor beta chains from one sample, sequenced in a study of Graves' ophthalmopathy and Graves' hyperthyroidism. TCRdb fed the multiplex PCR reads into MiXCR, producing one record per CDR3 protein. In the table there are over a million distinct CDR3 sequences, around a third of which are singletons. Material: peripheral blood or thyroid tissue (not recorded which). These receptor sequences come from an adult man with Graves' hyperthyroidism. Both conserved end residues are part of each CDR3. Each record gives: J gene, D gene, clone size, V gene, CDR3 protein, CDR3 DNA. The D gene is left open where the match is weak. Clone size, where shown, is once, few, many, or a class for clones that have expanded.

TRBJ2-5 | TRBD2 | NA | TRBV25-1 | CASTSGGTLETQYF | TGTGCCAGCACTAGCGGGGGTACCTTAGAGACCCAGTACTTC
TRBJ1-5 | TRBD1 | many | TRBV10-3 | CATQQGLESNQPQHF | TGTGCCACGCAACAGGGGCTGGAATCCAATCAGCCCCAGCATTTT
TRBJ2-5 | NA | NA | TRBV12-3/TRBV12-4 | CASSSRTAGGETQYF | TGTGCCAGCAGCTCGCGGACAGCGGGCGGGGAGACCCAGTACTTC
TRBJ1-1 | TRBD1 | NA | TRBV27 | CASSFLGQALNTEAFF | TGTGCCAGCAGTTTCCTCGGACAGGCTTTGAACACTGAAGCTTTCTTT
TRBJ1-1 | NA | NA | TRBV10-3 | CAISETGTAEAFF | TGTGCCATCAGTGAAACAGGGACGGCTGAAGCTTTCTTT
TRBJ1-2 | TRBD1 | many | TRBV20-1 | CSARQGVKGYTF | TGCAGTGCTAGACAGGGGGTTAAGGGCTACACCTTC
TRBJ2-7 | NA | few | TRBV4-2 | CASSQDWGNEQYF | TGTGCCAGCAGCCAAGATTGGGGTAACGAGCAGTACTTC
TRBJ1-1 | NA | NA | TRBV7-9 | CATSPPGRTEAFF | TGTGCCACCAGCCCCCCAGGCCGCACTGAAGCTTTCTTT
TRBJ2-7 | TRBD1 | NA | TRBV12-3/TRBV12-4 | CARPERQGQYEQYF | TGTGCTAGGCCCGAGAGACAGGGTCAATACGAGCAGTACTTC
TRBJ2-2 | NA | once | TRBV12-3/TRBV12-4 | CASTIPGGKLIGELFF | TGTGCCAGCACCATTCCGGGGGGCAAGTTGATCGGGGAGCTGTTTTTT
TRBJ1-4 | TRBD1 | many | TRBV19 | CASSPVTGYEKLFF | TGTGCCAGTAGTCCCGTGACAGGGTATGAAAAACTGTTTTTT
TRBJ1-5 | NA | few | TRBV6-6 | CASRSRGSSQPQHF | TGTGCCAGCAGATCCCGGGGGTCGAGTCAGCCCCAGCATTTT
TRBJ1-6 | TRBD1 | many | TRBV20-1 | CSAPGQGNSPLHF | TGCAGTGCTCCGGGACAGGGGAATTCACCCCTCCACTTT
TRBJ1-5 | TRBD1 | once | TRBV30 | CAWSVPEGGQPQHF | TGTGCCTGGAGTGTACCCGAAGGGGGCCAGCCCCAGCATTTT
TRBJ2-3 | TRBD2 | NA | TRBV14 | CASRSSGSADTQYF | TGTGCCAGCAGGTCTAGCGGGAGTGCAGATACGCAGTATTTT
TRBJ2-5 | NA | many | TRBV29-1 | CSVAGQETQYF | TGCAGCGTTGCAGGACAAGAGACCCAGTACTTC
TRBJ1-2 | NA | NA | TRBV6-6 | CASSYCFCGLYGYTF | TGTGCCAGCAGTTACTGCTTTTGCGGACTCTATGGCTACACCTTC
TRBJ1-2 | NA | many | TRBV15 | CATSSVGNYGYTF | TGTGCCACCAGCAGCGTAGGGAACTATGGCTACACCTTC
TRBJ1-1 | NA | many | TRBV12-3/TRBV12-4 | CASSLTRRNTEAFF | TGTGCCAGCAGTTTAACACGGAGGAACACTGAAGCTTTCTTT
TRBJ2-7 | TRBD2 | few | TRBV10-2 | CASSYIAGGMDEQYF | TGTGCCAGCAGTTACATCGCGGGAGGAATGGACGAGCAGTACTTC
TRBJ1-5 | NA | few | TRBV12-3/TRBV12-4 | CASSFGGKNNQPQHF | TGTGCCAGCAGTTTCGGGGGTAAAAACAATCAGCCCCAGCATTTT
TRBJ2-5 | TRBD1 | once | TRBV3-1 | CASSQGFGRGSSRQETQYF | TGTGCCAGCAGCCAAGGTTTTGGCAGGGGGTCGTCGAGGCAAGAGACCCAGTACTTC
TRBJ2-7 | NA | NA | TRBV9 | CASSPGGSPLYEQYF | TGTGCCAGCAGCCCCGGGGGTAGCCCTTTGTACGAGCAGTACTTC
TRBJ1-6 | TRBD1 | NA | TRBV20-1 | CSASGGTDFPLHF | TGCAGTGCCAGCGGGGGGACAGACTTTCCCCTCCACTTT
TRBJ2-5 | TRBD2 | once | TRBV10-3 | CAISEGLAGGRETQYF | TGTGCCATCAGTGAGGGACTAGCGGGAGGGCGGGAGACCCAGTACTTC
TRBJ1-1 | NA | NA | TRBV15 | CATSRDEVNTEAFF | TGTGCCACCAGCAGAGATGAAGTGAACACTGAAGCTTTCTTT
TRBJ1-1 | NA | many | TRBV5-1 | CASSKGWNTEAFF | TGCGCCAGCAGCAAGGGGTGGAACACTGAAGCTTTCTTT
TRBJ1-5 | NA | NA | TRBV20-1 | CSAITSGSAETQHF | TGCAGTGCTATCACTAGCGGGAGTGCAGAGACCCAGCATTTT
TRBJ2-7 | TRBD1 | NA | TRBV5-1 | CASSLVGQGAGHEQYF | TGCGCCAGCAGCTTGGTGGGACAGGGGGCAGGGCACGAGCAGTACTTC
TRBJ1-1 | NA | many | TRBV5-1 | CASSLGGEGAEAFF | TGCGCCAGCAGCTTGGGAGGGGAGGGGGCTGAAGCTTTCTTT
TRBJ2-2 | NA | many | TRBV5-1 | CASNVRGNTGELFF | TGCGCCAGCAATGTCAGGGGTAACACCGGGGAGCTGTTTTTT
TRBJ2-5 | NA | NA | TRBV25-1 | CACSASLLSGETQYF | NA
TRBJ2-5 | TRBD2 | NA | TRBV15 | CATSHSGTSVETQYF | TGTGCCACCAGCCATAGCGGGACCTCCGTGGAGACCCAGTACTTC